Shown below are 25 T cell receptor beta chains from a single sample sequenced in a study of shared clonotypes between healthy human individuals. Assay used: immunoSEQ multiplex PCR; TCRdb lists only in-frame clones, some missing. The sample has about half a million clones; about 72% are singletons. The sample consisted of PBMCs. These receptors all come from a woman aged 40 to 50 in good health. Some clones in this sample may be carry-over from other donors' samples.

This chain uses TRBV12-5 with TRBJ1-1, with TRBD1 identical over 9 bases. V was clipped by 1 base and J by 11 bases; unmatched bases: 5. The germline gives CDR1 LGHNT, CDR2 FRNRAP. The CDR3 has 13 residues. CDR3 residues: CASGLARDRAAFF. CDR3 nucleotides: TGTGCTAGTGGTTTGGCCCGGGACAGGGCGGCTTTCTTT.

V and J are TRBV19 and TRBJ2-5; tentatively, D is TRBD2 (5 bases). Germline CDR1 and CDR2: LNHDA and SQIVND (reference sequence). The V end was cut by 8 bases, the J end by 3 bases, with 10 bases between. This CDR3 comprises 12 residues. The CDR3 loop is CASGRAEETQYF. Here the CDR3 DNA reads TGTGCCAGTGGGCGGGCAGAAGAGACCCAGTACTTC.

The table lists this clone with a few counts. The chain employs TRBV7-9 and TRBJ1-2; D unresolved. The CDR3 runs to 17 residues. The germline V gene has CDR1 SEHNR and CDR2 FQNEAQ (reference sequence). Trimming took 4 bases from V and 2 from J, leaving 20 bases between them. The CDR3 DNA follows: TGTGCCAGCAGCTCTTATCCCCCCGGCGGCAGAAACTATGGCTACACCTTC. This translates into CASSSYPPGGRNYGYTF.

This clone has just one count. The chain is built from TRBV19 and TRBJ2-3; tentatively, D is TRBD1 (6 bases). CDR1 is LNHDA, CDR2 SQIVND, per germline (reference sequence). The CDR3 totals 15 residues. Trimming took off 3 bases at V and 4 bases at J, with 14 bases between the two ends. The CDR3 loop reads CASSMSARGPDTQYF. The CDR3, as DNA: TGTGCCAGTAGTATGTCCGCCAGGGGCCCAGATACGCAGTATTTT. The variable domain in full, with the rest retrieved from reference TRBV19 and TRBJ2-3, is DGGITQSPKYLFRKEGQNVTLSCEQNLNHDAMYWYRQDPGQGLRLIYYSQIVNDFQKGDIAEGYSVSREKKESFPLTVTSAQKNPTAFYLCASSMSARGPDTQYFGPGTRLTVL.

This rearrangement joins TRBV15 to TRBJ1-1; D is undetermined. The CDR3 is 15 residues long. V lost 1 base and J lost 4, with 13 bases in between. Per the germline V gene, CDR1 is LNHNV and CDR2 is YYDKDF (reference sequence). This chain's CDR3 is CATSRGKGSGTEAFF. The CDR3 DNA reads as TGTGCCACCAGCAGAGGTAAGGGTTCGGGCACTGAAGCTTTCTTT.

The rearrangement uses TRBV27 and TRBJ1-2; D perhaps matches TRBD1 (5 bases). V shed 7 bases and J shed 8 bases, with 23 bases lying between them. The CDR3 has 15 amino acids. CDR1 and CDR2 (germline): MNHEY, SMNVEV (reference sequence). CDR3 in DNA: TGTGCCAGCAAAGAAGGAGGGGCAGTCAGAACGGGCTACACCTTC. It yields the protein CASKEGGAVRTGYTF.

The rearrangement uses TRBV7-9 and TRBJ1-2, with unresolved D. Trimming stripped 2 bases from V and 4 bases from J, with 11 bases between. The germline V gene has CDR1 SEHNR and CDR2 FQNEAQ (reference sequence). The CDR3 sequence is 14 residues long. The CDR3 DNA follows: TGTGCCAGCAGCTTAACCCAGGAAATCTATGGCTACACCTTC. Its protein is CASSLTQEIYGYTF. The full variable domain, with the rest looked up from reference TRBV7-9 and TRBJ1-2, is DTGVSQNPRHKITKRGQNVTFRCDPISEHNRLYWYRQTLGQGPEFLTYFQNEAQLEKSRLLSDRFSAERPKGSFSTLEIQRTEQGDSAMYLCASSLTQEIYGYTFGSGTRLTVV.

The chain recombines TRBV2 with TRBJ1-5; the D is unclear. The CDR3 is 14 residues long. The germline V and J ends were trimmed by 5 bases and 1 base, with 9 bases remaining between them. In germline, CDR1 is SNHLY, CDR2 FYNNEI. For the CDR3, the DNA is TGTGCCAGCAGTCAAGATCCAAGCAATCAGCCCCAGCATTTT. Amino acid sequence: CASSQDPSNQPQHF. Supplemented by reference TRBV2 and TRBJ1-5, the full variable domain reads EPEVTQTPSHQVTQMGQEVILRCVPISNHLYFYWYRQILGQKVEFLVSFYNNEISEKSEIFDDQFSVERPDGSNFTLKIRSTKLEDSAMYFCASSQDPSNQPQHFGDGTRLSIL.

CDR3 sequence reads: CASSGYGGTQETQYF. The CDR3 region has the DNA TGTGCCAGCAGCGGGTACGGTGGTACCCAAGAGACCCAGTACTTC. This chain uses TRBV2 with TRBJ2-5, with D uncertain. Germline V CDR1 and CDR2: SNHLY, FYNNEI. Trimming pared 6 bases from V and 1 base from J, leaving 15 bases between. The CDR3 consists of 15 residues.

The chain links TRBV18 to TRBJ2-1, with 15 bases aligning to TRBD2. J gave up 7 bases and V 3 bases, and 13 bases lay outside the gene matches. The germline V gene encodes CDR1 KGHSH and CDR2 LQKENI. CDR3 length: 19 residues. The CDR3 reads CASSPPGLAGGPRLNEQFF. CDR3 nucleotide sequence: TGTGCCAGCTCACCCCCTGGACTAGCGGGAGGGCCCAGGCTTAATGAGCAGTTCTTC.

The chain employs TRBV4-3 and TRBJ2-2; tentatively, D is TRBD2 (6 bases). This CDR3 is built from 16 residues. Germline V CDR1 and CDR2: LGHNA, YSLEER. Trimming removed 1 base from V and 6 bases from J, with 15 bases in between. CDR3 in amino acids: CASSQGMGREAGELFF. For the CDR3, the DNA is TGCGCCAGCAGCCAAGGAATGGGCAGGGAGGCCGGGGAGCTGTTTTTT.

CDR3 region: CASSNLAGGGETQYF. DNA for the CDR3: TGTGCCAGCAGTAACTTAGCGGGAGGGGGGGAGACCCAGTACTTC. The genes are TRBV6-1 and TRBJ2-5; 11 bases align to TRBD2. The trim removed 5 bases at V and 5 bases at J, leaving 7 bases unmatched. The germline CDR1 and CDR2 sequences are MNHNS and SASEGT. The CDR3 contains 15 residues.

CDR3 DNA: TGTGCCAGCAGTTTTACTAGCGGGAGAATGGAGACCCAGTACTTC. This gives the protein CASSFTSGRMETQYF. The rearrangement joins TRBV6-5 to TRBJ2-5; 11 nucleotides line up with TRBD2. The V gene's germline CDR1 is MNHEY and CDR2 SVGAGI. This CDR3 is built from 15 residues. V lost 4 bases and J lost 5; bases outside the gene matches: 6.

V is TRBV28 and J is TRBJ2-7; D might be TRBD2 (6 bases). This CDR3 region has 11 residues. Germline V lookup: CDR1 MDHEN, CDR2 SYDVKM. The V end was cut by 6 bases, the J end by 7 bases, with 10 bases between. The CDR3 loop is CASRFREEQYF. The DNA of the CDR3 is TGTGCCAGCAGGTTCCGGGAGGAGCAGTACTTC.

This chain uses TRBV5-1 with TRBJ2-2; D may match TRBD1 or TRBD2 (5 bases each). Germline-derived CDR1 and CDR2 are SGHRS and YFSETQ. The CDR3 contains 17 residues. The germline V and J ends were trimmed by 3 bases and 2 bases, with 17 bases remaining between them. The CDR3 DNA reads as TGCGCCAGCAGCTCTACTGGGGGACCAACCAACACCGGGGAGCTGTTTTTT. It yields the protein CASSSTGGPTNTGELFF.

This clone was seen more than once but under ten times. V usage is TRBV6-1 and J usage is TRBJ1-5, with TRBD1 matching 8 bases. Trimming cost V 6 bases and J 0 bases; bases outside gene matches: 4. CDR1 MNHNS and CDR2 SASEGT come from the germline V gene. CDR3 length equals 15 residues. The CDR3 DNA is TGTGCCAGCAGGTGGGGACAGGATAGCAATCAGCCCCAGCATTTT. Protein: CASRWGQDSNQPQHF.

The rearrangement links TRBV7-3 to TRBJ2-5, with D hard to call. This CDR3 contains 12 residues. The germline V gene has CDR1 SGHTA and CDR2 FQGTGA. Trimming cost V 5 bases and J 4 bases, with 8 bases left between them. The CDR3 region has the DNA TGTGCCAGCAGCCAGATTGGAGAGACCCAGTACTTC. It yields the protein CASSQIGETQYF.

The chain joins TRBV5-6 to TRBJ1-3; the match to TRBD1 covers 7 bases. Germline values: CDR1 SGHDT, CDR2 YYEEEE. There are 16 residues in the CDR3. Losses at the gene ends were 0 bases for V and 3 bases for J; bases not matched to a gene: 6. CDR3 sequence (DNA): TGTGCCAGCAGCTTGGACAGGGGATTAAGTGGAAACACCATATATTTT. Translating gives CASSLDRGLSGNTIYF.

This rearrangement joins TRBV28 to TRBJ1-5; D unresolved. The CDR3 is 12 amino acids. The V gene lost 9 bases and the J gene lost 0 bases, with 6 bases spanning the gap. The germline gives CDR1 MDHEN, CDR2 SYDVKM. This CDR3 reads CASRGSNQPQHF. DNA for the CDR3: TGTGCCAGTCGGGGTAGCAATCAGCCCCAGCATTTT.

The rearrangement links TRBV28 to TRBJ2-5; no clear D. Germline V gene sequence: CDR1 MDHEN, CDR2 SYDVKM. Trimming shortened V by 4 bases and J by 5 bases, and 17 bases separated the two germline ends. CDR3 length: 15 amino acids. In nucleotides, the CDR3 is TGTGCCAGCAGTTCTGGGCGAGGAGCTACGGAGACCCAGTACTTC. Amino acids: CASSSGRGATETQYF.

The chain is built from TRBV5-1 and TRBJ1-1; TRBD1 matches at 8 bases. The germline V gene encodes CDR1 SGHRS and CDR2 YFSETQ. Trimming at V came to 1 base and at J to 4 bases, leaving 3 bases not matched to a gene. The CDR3 is made up of 14 amino acids. The CDR3 DNA is TGCGCCAGCAGCTTGTTAGACAGGGGCACTGAAGCTTTCTTT. Protein product: CASSLLDRGTEAFF.

In its sample, this clone was seen many times. The CDR3 region has the DNA TGTGCCAGCACGGAGACGGAGCGGGAGATCGTGGAGACCCAGTACTTC. It is translated as CASTETEREIVETQYF. This chain links TRBV6-6 with TRBJ2-5; TRBD2 matches 8 bases. V dropped 7 bases and J dropped 5; count of bases not matched to a gene: 15. The CDR3 spans 16 residues. Germline V gives CDR1 MNHNY, CDR2 SVGAGI (reference sequence).

This clone has a handful of counts. Different DNA sequences within this sample yield the same CDR3. This CDR3 is CASSRGGEETQYF. The CDR3 coding sequence is TGTGCCAGCAGCCGAGGTGGGGAAGAGACCCAGTACTTC. This chain connects TRBV7-2 to TRBJ2-5; D is ambiguous. The germline gives CDR1 SGHTA, CDR2 FQGNSA. V lost 5 bases to trimming and J lost 3 bases, with 10 bases between them. The CDR3 consists of 13 residues.

This clone was seen many times. This chain links TRBV4-3 with TRBJ2-1, with TRBD2 matching 10 bases. This CDR3 has 15 residues. In germline, CDR1 is LGHNA, CDR2 YSLEER. With V trimmed by 1 base and J by 4 bases, 1 base remained unmatched. The CDR3 is CASSQASGGYNEQFF. The CDR3 DNA reads as TGCGCCAGCAGCCAAGCTAGCGGGGGTTACAATGAGCAGTTCTTC.

This sequence joins TRBV19 and TRBJ2-7; D not certain. This CDR3 is built from 13 residues. Deletions cut 5 bases from V and 2 bases from J, with 10 bases between. Germline V gene data show CDR1 as LNHDA and CDR2 as SQIVND (reference sequence). CDR3 loop: CASSSQVTYEQYF. The CDR3 DNA sequence: TGTGCCAGTAGTTCGCAGGTTACCTACGAGCAGTACTTC.